The rows below give T cell receptor beta chains drawn from one sample of a study of T cells in Graves' hyperthyroidism and ophthalmopathy. TCRdb independently ran MiXCR on the multiplex PCR reads; one entry per CDR3 protein. The table has about 690,000 distinct CDR3 sequences, 15% to 20% seen once; the top ten hold less than 20%. Sequencing input: blood. Receptors originate from a man aged 45-65 years with Graves' hyperthyroidism. The CDR3 runs from the conserved cysteine through the conserved F or W. A D gene is named only where the DNA matches it firmly. Size is stated for part of the rows, as once, few or many counts, or as a class when the clone is expanded.

J: TRBJ2-1; size: -; V: TRBV28; length: 13; D: -; CDR3: CASRTRDYNEQFF; DNA: TGTGCCAGCAGGACCCGGGACTACAATGAGCAGTTCTTC
J: TRBJ2-1; size: few; V: TRBV7-2; length: 14; D: -; CDR3: CASSLEAVGDEQFF; DNA: TGTGCCAGCAGCTTAGAGGCGGTCGGGGATGAGCAGTTCTTC
J: TRBJ2-7; size: -; V: TRBV28; length: 12; D: -; CDR3: CASRAVPYEQYF; DNA: TGTGCCAGCAGGGCAGTCCCCTACGAGCAGTACTTC
J: TRBJ2-2; size: -; V: TRBV6-2/TRBV6-3; length: 14; D: -; CDR3: CASSDARNTGELFF; DNA: TGTGCCAGCAGTGACGCAAGGAACACCGGGGAGCTGTTTTTT
J: TRBJ1-1; size: many; V: TRBV29-1; length: 12; D: -; CDR3: CSAQRWGTEAFF; DNA: TGCAGCGCACAGCGGTGGGGCACTGAAGCTTTCTTT
J: TRBJ2-3; size: -; V: TRBV24-1; length: 14; D: TRBD2; CDR3: CATSPGGGTDTQYF; DNA: TGTGCCACCAGTCCGGGAGGAGGCACAGATACGCAGTATTTT
J: TRBJ1-1; size: many; V: TRBV24-1; length: 13; D: -; CDR3: CATVNMGYTEAFF; DNA: TGTGCCACAGTGAACATGGGGTACACTGAAGCTTTCTTT
J: TRBJ2-7; size: few; V: TRBV24-1; length: 14; D: -; CDR3: CATSDGGGSYEQYF; DNA: TGTGCCACCAGTGATGGGGGTGGCTCCTACGAGCAGTACTTC
J: TRBJ1-1; size: few; V: TRBV18; length: 15; D: -; CDR3: CASSPKGLMNTEAFF; DNA: TGTGCCAGCTCACCTAAGGGACTCATGAACACTGAAGCTTTCTTT
J: TRBJ2-5; size: many; V: TRBV28; length: 15; D: TRBD1; CDR3: CASAHRQGLRETQYF; DNA: TGTGCCAGTGCACACAGACAGGGGTTACGGGAGACCCAGTACTTC
J: TRBJ1-5; size: -; V: TRBV29-1; length: 12; D: -; CDR3: CSVGVRNQPQHF; DNA: TGCAGCGTTGGGGTGAGGAATCAGCCCCAGCATTTT
J: TRBJ2-7; size: many; V: TRBV6-1; length: 14; D: -; CDR3: CASISGRTPYEQYF; DNA: TGTGCCAGCATTAGCGGAAGAACGCCCTACGAGCAGTACTTC
J: TRBJ1-5; size: few; V: TRBV19; length: 14; D: -; CDR3: CASSIRAAGYPQHF; DNA: TGTGCCAGTAGTATACGAGCAGCGGGATACCCCCAGCATTTT
J: TRBJ2-7; size: many; V: TRBV7-6; length: 13; D: -; CDR3: CASSLGGTLEQYF; DNA: TGTGCCAGCAGCTTAGGAGGGACACTCGAGCAGTACTTC
J: TRBJ2-1; size: many; V: TRBV10-3; length: 16; D: TRBD1; CDR3: CAISLGQDPVPNEQFF; DNA: TGTGCCATCAGTCTGGGACAGGATCCGGTCCCCAATGAGCAGTTCTTC
J: TRBJ2-3; size: many; V: TRBV13; length: 15; D: TRBD1; CDR3: CASSSRDRSTDTQYF; DNA: TGTGCCAGCAGCTCCCGGGACAGAAGCACAGATACGCAGTATTTT
J: TRBJ1-2; size: many; V: TRBV12-3/TRBV12-4; length: 14; D: TRBD1; CDR3: CASSFDGQGYGYTF; DNA: TGTGCCAGCAGTTTCGATGGACAGGGCTATGGCTACACCTTC
J: TRBJ2-7; size: few; V: TRBV4-1; length: 15; D: -; CDR3: CASSQARTSYYEQYF; DNA: TGCGCCAGCAGCCAAGCTAGGACTTCTTACTACGAGCAGTACTTC
J: TRBJ1-6; size: once; V: TRBV4-2; length: 16; D: -; CDR3: CARQAVERPYNSPLHF; DNA: TGTGCCAGGCAAGCAGTAGAACGGCCCTATAATTCACCCCTCCACTTT
J: TRBJ1-4; size: many; V: TRBV27; length: 14; D: -; CDR3: CASSSLPGREKLFF; DNA: TGTGCCAGCAGTTCCCTCCCCGGTAGGGAAAAACTGTTTTTT
J: TRBJ1-5; size: -; V: TRBV27; length: 13; D: -; CDR3: CASSRLSNQPQHF; DNA: TGTGCCAGCAGTCGACTCAGCAATCAGCCCCAGCATTTT
J: TRBJ2-3; size: few; V: TRBV18; length: 13; D: TRBD2; CDR3: CASRRRLADTQYF; DNA: TGTGCCAGCAGGCGCCGACTAGCGGATACGCAGTATTTT
J: TRBJ1-2; size: many; V: TRBV9; length: 14; D: -; CDR3: CASSEATPLEGYTF; DNA: TGTGCCAGCAGCGAGGCGACACCCCTGGAGGGCTACACCTTC
J: TRBJ2-7; size: many; V: TRBV27; length: 16; D: TRBD1; CDR3: CASSLSTGQGAYEQYF; DNA: TGTGCCAGCAGTTTATCGACGGGACAGGGGGCCTACGAGCAGTACTTC
J: TRBJ1-5; size: few; V: TRBV20-1; length: 13; D: -; CDR3: CSALTPGSQPQHF; DNA: TGCAGTGCCTTAACCCCAGGGTCACAGCCCCAGCATTTT
J: TRBJ2-7; size: -; V: TRBV7-3; length: 14; D: TRBD1; CDR3: CASSIQGALNEQYF; DNA: TGTGCCAGCAGCATACAGGGGGCATTGAACGAGCAGTACTTC
J: TRBJ2-5; size: few; V: TRBV30; length: 14; D: -; CDR3: CARSVAGDRKTQYF; DNA: TGTGCCCGGAGTGTAGCTGGGGATAGGAAGACCCAGTACTTC
J: TRBJ1-2; size: few; V: TRBV5-1; length: 14; D: -; CDR3: CASRSGGADYGYTF; DNA: TGCGCCAGCAGGTCCGGCGGCGCCGACTATGGCTACACCTTC
J: TRBJ2-1; size: many; V: TRBV28; length: 17; D: TRBD2; CDR3: CASSHRTSFPSYNEQFF; DNA: TGTGCCAGCAGCCATAGGACTAGCTTCCCCTCCTACAATGAGCAGTTCTTC
J: TRBJ2-1; size: many; V: TRBV6-1; length: 15; D: TRBD2; CDR3: CASSYTSGFYNEQFF; DNA: TGTGCCAGCAGTTACACTAGCGGATTTTACAATGAGCAGTTCTTC
J: TRBJ1-1; size: many; V: TRBV27; length: 13; D: -; CDR3: CASSTYMNTEAFF; DNA: TGTGCCAGCAGCACATATATGAACACTGAAGCTTTCTTT
J: TRBJ2-3; size: -; V: TRBV2; length: 14; D: -; CDR3: CASSSSVITDTQYF; DNA: TGTGCCAGCAGTTCCAGCGTCATTACAGATACGCAGTATTTT
J: TRBJ1-2; size: many; V: TRBV27; length: 13; D: -; CDR3: CASSLSSGDGYTF; DNA: TGTGCCAGCAGTTTATCTTCCGGCGATGGCTACACCTTC
J: TRBJ1-3; size: few; V: TRBV12-3/TRBV12-4; length: 16; D: -; CDR3: CASSLGPGTGGNTIYF; DNA: TGTGCCAGCAGTCTGGGACCTGGGACTGGCGGTAACACCATATATTTT
J: TRBJ2-5; size: many; V: TRBV2; length: 20; D: TRBD2; CDR3: CASSEEPGLAGVANHETQYF; DNA: TGTGCCAGCAGTGAAGAACCTGGACTAGCGGGAGTAGCTAACCATGAGACCCAGTACTTC
J: TRBJ1-5; size: many; V: TRBV28; length: 15; D: TRBD1; CDR3: CASSFRDRHNQPQHF; DNA: TGTGCCAGCAGTTTTCGGGACAGACACAATCAGCCCCAGCATTTT
J: TRBJ2-6; size: few; V: TRBV24-1; length: 15; D: -; CDR3: CATSAEFSGANVLTF; DNA: TGTGCCACCAGTGCAGAATTCTCTGGGGCCAACGTCCTGACTTTC
J: TRBJ2-1; size: -; V: TRBV28; length: 15; D: TRBD2; CDR3: CASRGSGLARYEQFF; DNA: TGTGCCAGCAGGGGATCGGGACTAGCGAGATATGAGCAGTTCTTC
J: TRBJ1-2; size: few; V: TRBV6-1; length: 16; D: -; CDR3: CASSEVLGGSHYGYTF; DNA: TGTGCCAGCAGTGAAGTTTTAGGCGGCAGCCACTATGGCTACACCTTC
J: TRBJ1-2; size: many; V: TRBV10-3; length: 16; D: TRBD1; CDR3: CAISGDRDRANYGYTF; DNA: TGTGCCATCAGTGGAGATCGGGACAGGGCTAACTATGGCTACACCTTC
J: TRBJ1-2; size: many; V: TRBV28; length: 12; D: -; CDR3: CAFGDTRGGYTF; DNA: TGTGCCTTTGGGGACACCAGGGGTGGCTACACCTTC
J: TRBJ1-5; size: many; V: TRBV6-1; length: 15; D: -; CDR3: CASSTGTTSNQPQHF; DNA: TGTGCCAGCAGTACCGGGACAACTAGCAATCAGCCCCAGCATTTT
J: TRBJ1-2; size: many; V: TRBV7-9; length: 14; D: -; CDR3: CASSLANTNYGYTF; DNA: TGTGCCAGCAGCTTAGCAAATACGAACTATGGCTACACCTTC
J: TRBJ1-4; size: few; V: TRBV9; length: 14; D: -; CDR3: CASSVGRTNEKLFF; DNA: TGTGCCAGCAGCGTCGGGAGAACTAATGAAAAACTGTTTTTT
J: TRBJ1-3; size: many; V: TRBV27; length: 15; D: -; CDR3: CASSLYASSGNTIYF; DNA: TGTGCCAGCAGTTTATATGCGAGCTCTGGAAACACCATATATTTT
J: TRBJ1-2; size: many; V: TRBV28; length: 13; D: TRBD1; CDR3: CAITDRNGYGYTF; DNA: TGTGCCATAACGGACAGGAACGGTTACGGCTACACCTTC
J: TRBJ2-2; size: many; V: TRBV12-3/TRBV12-4; length: 14; D: -; CDR3: CASSFWFPTGELFF; DNA: TGTGCCAGCAGTTTCTGGTTCCCCACCGGGGAGCTGTTTTTT
J: TRBJ1-4; size: -; V: TRBV20-1; length: 16; D: -; CDR3: CSARDFGQTGNEKLFF; DNA: TGCAGTGCTAGAGATTTCGGACAGACCGGTAATGAAAAACTGTTTTTT